This is a list of T cell receptor beta chains from one sample in a study of T cells in Graves' hyperthyroidism and ophthalmopathy. Each CDR3 protein gets one entry after TCRdb re-called the multiplex PCR reads with MiXCR. The repertoire holds under 450,000 distinct CDR3 sequences, about a sixth seen once, with 7.5% to 8% in the top ten. The specimen sequenced was blood. The receptors derive from a woman aged 18-30 years with Graves' hyperthyroidism. Both conserved end residues are part of each CDR3. The order of the fields is J gene, V gene, clone size, D gene, CDR3 protein, CDR3 DNA. The D gene is left open where the match is weak. Only some rows state a clone size, as once, few, many or a class for expanded clones.

TRBJ1-6	TRBV20-1	few	NA	CSAREGTLNSPLHF	TGCAGTGCTAGAGAAGGGACACTCAATTCACCCCTCCACTTT
TRBJ2-1	TRBV6-1	few	NA	CASSRTPHPPYNEQFF	TGTGCCAGCAGCCGAACTCCGCACCCTCCCTACAATGAGCAGTTCTTC
TRBJ2-3	TRBV13	few	TRBD1	CASSRLGTGAPGTQYF	TGTGCCAGCAGCCGCCTTGGTACAGGGGCACCGGGTACGCAGTATTTT
TRBJ1-2	TRBV20-1	many	NA	CSARDLRTNYGYTF	TGCAGTGCTAGAGATCTTAGGACAAACTATGGCTACACCTTC
TRBJ1-6	TRBV27	few	TRBD1	CASSPDRANFGSPLHF	TGTGCCAGCAGTCCGGACAGGGCCAACTTCGGTTCACCCCTCCACTTT
TRBJ2-7	TRBV20-1	many	NA	CSAGGQIRGGYEQYF	TGCAGTGCTGGTGGGCAAATCAGGGGAGGCTACGAGCAGTACTTC
TRBJ2-1	TRBV7-2	many	NA	CASTLGGQRRSYNEQFF	TGTGCCAGCACCCTAGGGGGTCAGCGGAGATCCTACAATGAGCAGTTCTTC
TRBJ1-4	TRBV28	NA	NA	CASSPWTEAANEKLFF	TGTGCCAGCAGTCCATGGACAGAAGCAGCTAATGAAAAACTGTTTTTT
TRBJ2-7	TRBV5-5	many	TRBD1	CASSLEGGSLYEQYF	TGTGCCAGCAGCTTGGAAGGGGGCTCGCTCTACGAGCAGTACTTC
TRBJ2-7	TRBV11-2	many	NA	CASSQQAYEQYF	TGTGCCAGCAGCCAGCAGGCTTACGAGCAGTACTTC
TRBJ1-5	TRBV7-2	many	TRBD1	CASSLDRGSTQPQHF	TGTGCCAGCAGCTTAGACAGGGGATCCACCCAGCCCCAGCATTTT
TRBJ2-2	TRBV29-1	NA	NA	CSVESLPGEGTGELFF	TGCAGCGTTGAATCCCTACCGGGAGAGGGCACCGGGGAGCTGTTTTTT
TRBJ2-7	TRBV5-1	many	NA	CASRSGAGTYEQYF	TGCGCCAGCAGGAGTGGAGCGGGCACCTACGAGCAGTACTTC
TRBJ1-4	TRBV10-3	few	NA	CAITHSPNEKLFF	TGTGCCATCACGCACAGCCCGAATGAAAAACTGTTTTTT
TRBJ2-3	TRBV28	NA	NA	CASSLPSKRISTDTQYF	TGTGCCAGCAGTTTACCGAGTAAGCGGATTAGCACAGATACGCAGTATTTT
TRBJ2-5	TRBV10-1	many	NA	CASSESGNQETQYF	TGCGCCAGCAGTGAGTCGGGGAATCAAGAGACCCAGTACTTC
TRBJ2-5	TRBV7-6	many	TRBD1	CASSPGTGAETQYF	TGTGCCAGCAGCCCTGGGACAGGGGCAGAGACCCAGTACTTC
TRBJ2-2	TRBV7-3	NA	NA	CASSFPGGDTGELFF	TGTGCCAGCAGCTTCCCAGGGGGGGACACCGGGGAGCTGTTTTTT
TRBJ2-3	TRBV2	NA	TRBD2	CASRLPYSGGSTDTQYF	TGTGCCAGCAGGCTACCCTATAGCGGGGGGAGCACAGATACGCAGTATTTT
TRBJ2-1	TRBV28	many	TRBD2	CASRPGLAGGYNEQFF	TGTGCCAGCAGGCCCGGACTAGCGGGGGGCTACAATGAGCAGTTCTTC
TRBJ1-3	TRBV6-1	many	NA	CASSSSDRRGNTIYF	TGTGCCAGCAGTTCCAGCGACAGGCGGGGAAACACCATATATTTT
TRBJ1-2	TRBV12-3/TRBV12-4	many	NA	CASRPPAEGYTF	TGTGCCAGCAGGCCCCCGGCGGAAGGCTACACCTTC
TRBJ1-5	TRBV12-3/TRBV12-4	many	TRBD1	CASSLGQYQPQHF	TGTGCCAGCAGTTTGGGACAGTATCAGCCCCAGCATTTT
TRBJ1-5	TRBV19	NA	NA	CASSISTNQPQHF	TGTGCCAGTAGTATATCGACGAATCAGCCCCAGCATTTT
TRBJ2-1	TRBV20-1	NA	TRBD2	CSAGGESYNEQFF	TGCAGTGCCGGGGGGGAGTCCTACAATGAGCAGTTCTTC
TRBJ1-6	TRBV28	many	NA	CASKSSGLSPLHF	TGTGCCAGCAAGTCCTCAGGGCTTTCACCCCTCCACTTT
TRBJ1-3	TRBV10-3	NA	NA	CAIGGDSGNTIYF	TGTGCCATCGGAGGGGACTCTGGAAACACCATATATTTT
TRBJ1-2	TRBV6-1	NA	TRBD1	CASTPGQGNYGYTF	TGTGCCAGCACTCCAGGACAGGGGAACTATGGCTACACCTTC
TRBJ2-1	TRBV27	many	NA	CASSLYRRGAHNEQFF	TGTGCCAGCAGTTTATACCGGAGGGGGGCACACAATGAGCAGTTCTTC
TRBJ1-5	TRBV19	few	NA	CASSIDPSLGQTSNQPQHF	TGTGCCAGTAGTATAGATCCCTCCCTCGGACAGACTAGCAATCAGCCCCAGCATTTT
TRBJ1-2	TRBV9	many	TRBD1	CASSLGTGAYTF	TGTGCCAGCAGCCTCGGGACAGGGGCCTACACCTTC
TRBJ2-5	TRBV20-1	many	NA	CSAFSRADQETQYF	TGCAGTGCGTTCTCCCGGGCCGACCAAGAGACCCAGTACTTC
TRBJ1-6	TRBV12-3/TRBV12-4	many	NA	CASSPDGSSYNSPLHF	TGTGCCAGCAGTCCGGACGGAAGCTCCTATAATTCACCCCTCCACTTT
TRBJ1-5	TRBV2	many	NA	CASSAPGAEPQHF	TGTGCCAGCAGCGCGCCAGGCGCCGAGCCCCAGCATTTT
TRBJ2-5	TRBV12-3/TRBV12-4	many	NA	CASSLSETQYF	TGTGCCAGCAGTTTATCGGAGACCCAGTACTTC
TRBJ2-3	TRBV20-1	many	TRBD2	CSAHSGGGSTDTQYF	TGCAGTGCCCACAGTGGCGGGGGGTCCACAGATACGCAGTATTTT
TRBJ2-3	TRBV7-6	NA	NA	CASSLADGFTDTQYF	TGTGCCAGCAGCTTAGCGGACGGATTCACAGATACGCAGTATTTT
TRBJ1-2	TRBV5-1	many	TRBD1	CASSLSGGEGQEGYTF	TGCGCCAGCAGCTTGTCGGGGGGCGAGGGACAGGAAGGCTACACCTTC
TRBJ2-7	TRBV27	NA	TRBD2	CASSLSTSGGLEQYF	TGTGCCAGCAGTTTATCGACTAGCGGGGGGCTCGAGCAGTACTTC
TRBJ1-5	TRBV28	many	NA	CASSFPPGNSNQPQHF	TGTGCCAGCAGTTTCCCACCGGGGAATAGCAATCAGCCCCAGCATTTT
TRBJ1-2	TRBV6-1	many	NA	CASSEFGTGTGNGYTF	TGTGCCAGCAGTGAATTCGGTACAGGGACTGGTAATGGCTACACCTTC
TRBJ1-5	TRBV20-1	NA	NA	CSAYLAASNQPQHF	TGCAGTGCTTATTTGGCGGCTAGCAATCAGCCCCAGCATTTT
TRBJ1-5	TRBV7-2	many	NA	CASRMVESKQPQHF	TGTGCCAGCAGAATGGTGGAATCTAAGCAGCCCCAGCATTTT
TRBJ1-6	TRBV7-3	many	NA	CASSQDSSYNSPLHF	TGTGCCAGCAGTCAAGATAGCTCCTATAATTCACCCCTCCACTTT
TRBJ2-1	TRBV11-3	few	NA	CASSLHGSNEQFF	TGTGCCAGCAGCTTACATGGTAGCAATGAGCAGTTCTTC
TRBJ1-5	TRBV20-1	few	TRBD1	CSAAGQGVGNQPQHF	TGCAGTGCAGCGGGACAGGGGGTGGGCAATCAGCCCCAGCATTTT
TRBJ1-6	TRBV20-1	NA	NA	CSAQGSSYNSPLHF	TGCAGTGCCCAGGGGAGCTCCTATAATTCACCCCTCCACTTT
TRBJ1-5	TRBV6-1	few	NA	CASRATAPADNQPQHF	TGTGCCAGCAGAGCGACCGCTCCCGCGGACAATCAGCCCCAGCATTTT
TRBJ2-3	TRBV6-5	many	NA	CASSYEPRSDTQYF	TGTGCCAGCAGTTACGAGCCACGGTCAGATACGCAGTATTTT
TRBJ2-1	TRBV24-1	many	NA	CATSDFYNEQFF	TGTGCCACCAGTGATTTTTACAATGAGCAGTTCTTC
TRBJ2-3	TRBV10-3	NA	TRBD1	CAISESRGREYF	TGTGCCATCAGTGAGTCGAGGGGGCGCGAGTATTTT